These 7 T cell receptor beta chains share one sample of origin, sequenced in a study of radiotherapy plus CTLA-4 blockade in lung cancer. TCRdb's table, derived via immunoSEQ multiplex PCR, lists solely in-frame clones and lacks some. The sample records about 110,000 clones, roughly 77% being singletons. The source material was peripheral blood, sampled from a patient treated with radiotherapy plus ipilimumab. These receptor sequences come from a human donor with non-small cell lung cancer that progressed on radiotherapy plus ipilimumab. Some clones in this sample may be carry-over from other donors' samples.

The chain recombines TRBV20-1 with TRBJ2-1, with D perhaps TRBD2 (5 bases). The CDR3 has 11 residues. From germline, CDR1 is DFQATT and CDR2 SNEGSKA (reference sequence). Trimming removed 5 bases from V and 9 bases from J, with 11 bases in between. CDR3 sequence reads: CSASGFGEQFF. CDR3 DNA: TGCAGTGCTTCGGGGTTCGGTGAGCAGTTCTTC.

CDR3 sequence reads: CASSEEGGTQYF. CDR3 DNA sequence: TGTGCCAGCAGTGAAGAGGGGGGGACGCAGTATTTT. The genes are TRBV6-1 and TRBJ2-3, with a tentative D call TRBD2 (7 bases). Trimming shortened V by 1 base and J by 9 bases, and 8 bases separated the two germline ends. The CDR3 has 12 amino acids. Germline V gene lookup returns CDR1 MNHNS and CDR2 SASEGT.

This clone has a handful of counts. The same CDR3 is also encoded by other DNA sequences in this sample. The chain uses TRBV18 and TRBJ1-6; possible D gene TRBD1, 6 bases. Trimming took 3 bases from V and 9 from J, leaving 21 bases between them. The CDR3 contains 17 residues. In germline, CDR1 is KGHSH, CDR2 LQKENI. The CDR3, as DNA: TGTGCCAGCTCACCGACGTATGGGGGCGTGGATATTTCACCCCTCCACTTT. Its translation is CASSPTYGGVDISPLHF.

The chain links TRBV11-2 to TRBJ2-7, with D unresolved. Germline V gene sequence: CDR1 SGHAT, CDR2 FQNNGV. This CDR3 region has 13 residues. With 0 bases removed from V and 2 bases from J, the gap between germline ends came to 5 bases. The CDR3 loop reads CASSLDLTYEQYF. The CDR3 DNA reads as TGTGCCAGCAGCTTAGATTTGACCTACGAGCAGTACTTC.

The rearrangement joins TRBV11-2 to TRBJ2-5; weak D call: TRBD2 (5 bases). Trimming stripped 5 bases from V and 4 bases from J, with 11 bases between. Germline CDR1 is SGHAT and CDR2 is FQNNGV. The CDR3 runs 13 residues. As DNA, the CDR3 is TGTGCCAGCAGCCCGTCGAGGGCAGAGACCCAGTACTTC. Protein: CASSPSRAETQYF.

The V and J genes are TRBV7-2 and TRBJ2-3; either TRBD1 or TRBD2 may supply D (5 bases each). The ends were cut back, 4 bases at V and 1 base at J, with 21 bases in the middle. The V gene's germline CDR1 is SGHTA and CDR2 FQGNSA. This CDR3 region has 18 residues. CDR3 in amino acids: CASSSGTGLGTGTDTQYF. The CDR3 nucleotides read TGTGCCAGCAGCTCCGGGACCGGCTTAGGGACGGGCACAGATACGCAGTATTTT.

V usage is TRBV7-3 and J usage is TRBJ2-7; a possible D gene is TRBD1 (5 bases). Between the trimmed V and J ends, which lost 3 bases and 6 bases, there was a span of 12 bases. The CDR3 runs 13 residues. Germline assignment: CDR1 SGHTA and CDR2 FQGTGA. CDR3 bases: TGTGCCAGCAGCTTCGGACATAAGGGCGAGCAGTACTTC. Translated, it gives CASSFGHKGEQYF.